The 7 T cell receptor beta chains presented below share a single source sample, sequenced in a study of tissue T cells after allogeneic stem cell transplantation. Libraries were prepared by immunoSEQ multiplex PCR; TCRdb keeps only in-frame clonotypes and omits some of them. The table lists around 5,300 clones, over 60% of them singletons. The sample in question was tissue from the colon, obtained at autopsy. The receptors shown here come from a female donor over 55 with lung cancer.

This chain connects TRBV7-9 to TRBJ2-2; D is uncertain. The V gene's germline CDR1 is SEHNR and CDR2 FQNEAQ (reference sequence). The CDR3 is 14 amino acids. V shed 4 bases and J shed 6 bases, with 12 bases lying between them. The CDR3 region is CASSYQVVPGELFF. CDR3 nucleotides: TGTGCCAGCAGCTACCAAGTTGTCCCCGGGGAGCTGTTTTTT.

The chain couples TRBV9 to TRBJ2-3; D perhaps matches TRBD2 (6 bases). V dropped 3 bases and J dropped 1 base, with 6 bases sitting between them. The CDR3 is 13 residues long. Germline lookup yields CDR1 SGDLS and CDR2 YYNGEE. The CDR3 loop reads CASSGGGTDTQYF. The CDR3 bases are TGTGCCAGCAGCGGGGGGGGCACAGATACGCAGTATTTT.

The V gene is TRBV24-1, the J gene TRBJ2-7; D not resolved. This CDR3 region has 19 residues. The ends were cut back, 1 base at V and 2 bases at J, with 23 bases in the middle. Germline CDR1 reads KGHDR; CDR2 reads SFDVKD. As DNA, the CDR3 is TGTGCCACCAGTGATTTTAGCCGCCTGGACGCAGGCAGGACCTACGAGCAGTACTTC. Its translation is CATSDFSRLDAGRTYEQYF.

The chain links TRBV7-2 to TRBJ2-5; 8 positions match TRBD2. This CDR3 contains 16 residues. Trimming took 1 base from V and 1 from J; bases not matched to a gene: 5. Looked up from germline, CDR1 is SGHTA and CDR2 is FQGNSA. The DNA for the CDR3 is TGTGCCAGCAGCTTAGGGGGGCTAGCGGGCCAAGAGACCCAGTACTTC. This encodes CASSLGGLAGQETQYF.

This clone was seen a handful of times. The J gene is TRBJ1-6, the V gene TRBV9; the D gene is possibly TRBD1 (6 bases). Trimming cost V 0 bases and J 8 bases, with 15 bases left between them. The germline gives CDR1 SGDLS, CDR2 YYNGEE. This CDR3 is built from 16 residues. CDR3 region: CASSVGGRGTYSPLHF. The CDR3 coding sequence is TGTGCCAGCAGCGTAGGGGGCAGGGGAACCTATTCACCCCTCCACTTT.

The chain uses TRBV5-1 and TRBJ2-3; D not resolved. Germline V CDR1 and CDR2: SGHRS, YFSETQ. V was cut by 0 bases and J by 1 base, with 6 bases left in between. The CDR3 extends over 14 amino acids. The CDR3 DNA is TGCGCCAGCAGCTTGGTCGGACGCACAGATACGCAGTATTTT. This codes for CASSLVGRTDTQYF.

This clone has more than one count but fewer than ten. V usage is TRBV24-1 and J usage is TRBJ2-2, with TRBD2 matching over 8 bases. This CDR3 spans 16 amino acids. The J segment lost 2 bases and the V segment lost 0 bases, leaving 1 base of the junction unmatched. Germline CDR1 KGHDR, CDR2 SFDVKD. In DNA form, the CDR3 reads TGTGCCACCAGTGATTTGACTAGCGGAAACACCGGGGAGCTGTTTTTT. Translated: CATSDLTSGNTGELFF.